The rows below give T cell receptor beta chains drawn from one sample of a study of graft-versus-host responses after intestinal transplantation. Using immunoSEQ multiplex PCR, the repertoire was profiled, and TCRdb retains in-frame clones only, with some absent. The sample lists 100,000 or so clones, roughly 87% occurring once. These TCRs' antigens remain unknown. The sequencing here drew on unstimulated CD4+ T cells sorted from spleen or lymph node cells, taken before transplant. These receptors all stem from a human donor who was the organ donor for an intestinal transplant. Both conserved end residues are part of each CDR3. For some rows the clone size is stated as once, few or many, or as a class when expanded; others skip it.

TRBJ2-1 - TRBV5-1 CASSLGGEVSYNEQFF
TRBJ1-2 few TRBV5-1 CASSPGTGGSRANYGYTF
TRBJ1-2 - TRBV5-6 CASSSGEGIHYGYTF
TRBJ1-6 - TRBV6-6 CASSYSAQGNSPLHF
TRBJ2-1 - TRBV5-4 CASSLVADRGLGQFF
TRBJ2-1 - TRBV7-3 CASSLIGGGWGNEQFF
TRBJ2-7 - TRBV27 CASSLSPYYEQYF
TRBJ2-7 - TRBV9 CASSVVPSGGAGTYEQYF
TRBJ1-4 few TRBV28 CASTKRGGLFEKLFF
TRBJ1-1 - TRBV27 CASSLRAGEAFF
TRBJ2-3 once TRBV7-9 CASSLVDTQYF